Listed here are 5 T cell receptor beta chains from one sample, sequenced in a study of shared clonotypes between healthy human individuals. Profiling relied on immunoSEQ multiplex PCR, and the TCRdb table lists in-frame clones only, not all of them. The sample gives 2 million to 2.5 million clones, less than 95% of which show up once; 0.37% is in the top ten. The sequenced sample consisted of naive CD4+ T cells from PBMCs. Subset described: CD45RA+ positively selected. The receptors were sampled from a man between 18 and 29 years old in good health. Some clones in this sample may be carry-over from other donors' samples.

Notes on this clone: An end of the junction differs from the germline gene, which may be a read error. The V gene is TRBV9, the J gene TRBJ2-1; D may be TRBD2 (5 bases). The V gene's germline CDR1 is SGDLS and CDR2 YYNGEE. The CDR3 totals 15 residues. CDR3 DNA: TGTGCCAGCACCGTAGGACTGTCTGGATACAATGAGCAGTTCTTC. Amino acid sequence: CASTVGLSGYNEQFF.

CDR3 protein: CASSDRGLVLGEQFF. CDR3 sequence (DNA): TGCGCCAGCTCAGACCGGGGACTAGTATTGGGTGAGCAGTTCTTC. The chain recombines TRBV5-1 with TRBJ2-1; 8 bases agree with TRBD2. The CDR3 length is 15 residues. With V trimmed by 7 bases and J by 9 bases, 15 bases remained unmatched. The germline gives CDR1 SGHRS, CDR2 YFSETQ.

The V call is TRBV7-3, the J call TRBJ1-1; unclear D gene. Per germline, CDR1 SGHTA and CDR2 FQGTGA. The CDR3 has 15 residues. Trimming shortened V by 0 bases and J by 2 bases, and 10 bases separated the two germline ends. Written as DNA, the CDR3 is TGTGCCAGCAGCTTAACGTCGGGCAGAAACACTGAAGCTTTCTTT. This sequence encodes CASSLTSGRNTEAFF. The full variable domain, in which reference TRBV7-3 and TRBJ1-1 provide the parts outside the CDR3, is GAGVSQTPSNKVTEKGKYVELRCDPISGHTALYWYRQSLGQGPEFLIYFQGTGAADDSGLPNDRFFAVRPEGSVSTLKIQRTERGDSAVYLCASSLTSGRNTEAFFGQGTRLTVV.

This chain links TRBV7-8 with TRBJ2-7, with 10 bases aligning to TRBD2. The germline gives CDR1 SGHVS, CDR2 FQNEAQ. After removal of 5 bases from V and 6 bases from J, the junction contained 13 bases not matched to a gene. The CDR3 covers 16 residues. The CDR3 sequence: CASSQTAGGPQGEQYF. CDR3 sequence (DNA): TGTGCCAGCAGCCAAACAGCGGGAGGGCCGCAGGGCGAGCAGTACTTC. Full variable domain (missing parts from reference TRBV7-8 and TRBJ2-7): GAGVSQSPRYKVAKRGQDVALRCDPISGHVSLFWYQQALGQGPEFLTYFQNEAQLDKSGLPSDRFFAERPEGSVSTLKIQRTQQEDSAVYLCASSQTAGGPQGEQYFGPGTRLTVT.

The table lists this clone with a count of one. The gene calls are TRBV10-3 and TRBJ2-1; 7 bases fit TRBD2. With V trimmed by 6 bases and J by 4 bases, 12 bases remained unmatched. In germline, CDR1 is ENHRY, CDR2 SYGVKD. CDR3 length: 16 residues. The CDR3 loop is CAIRDFWGGIYNEQFF. In DNA, the CDR3 is TGTGCCATCAGGGACTTTTGGGGGGGAATTTACAATGAGCAGTTCTTC.